This T cell receptor beta chain was obtained from a study of shared clonotypes between healthy human individuals. Comment on this clone: Its antigen is unknown.

Germline values: CDR1 SGHRS, CDR2 YFSETQ. The V segment lost 0 bases and the J segment 4 bases; nucleotides outside the gene matches: 7. The CDR3 length is 16 residues. Deep-level running was used for the assay. Template for every sorted-subset replicate PCR totaled roughly 210 ng DNA, some 30,000 T cell genomes. The method was immunoSEQ multiplex PCR; TCRdb's version includes in-frame clones alone and lacks a portion of them. The table shows roughly 1,100,000 clones, with under 80% occurring only once. Findings and limits, study-wide: Naive CD4 clonotypes overlapped across several donors at around 4.7%. Depth of sequencing was expected to influence donor clonotype sharing.

The gene calls are TRBV5-1 and TRBJ1-2, with TRBD1 identical over 9 bases. The clonotype was recovered from a man between 18 and 35 years old in good health. Input material: memory CD4+ T cells sorted from blood. As for subset: CD45RA-negative fraction. CDR3: CASSLGTGQGGYGYTF. The CDR3, as DNA: TGCGCCAGCAGCTTGGGGACGGGACAGGGAGGCTATGGCTACACCTTC. The full variable domain, with the rest looked up from reference TRBV5-1 and TRBJ1-2, is KAGVTQTPRYLIKTRGQQVTLSCSPISGHRSVSWYQQTPGQGLQFLFEYFSETQRNKGNFPGRFSGRQFSNSRSEMNVSTLELGDSALYLCASSLGTGQGGYGYTFGSGTRLTVV.